Listed below are T cell receptor beta chains from one sample, sequenced in a study of blood T cell repertoires in COVID-19. TCRdb's table, derived via immunoSEQ multiplex PCR, lists solely in-frame clones and lacks some. The sample shows some 340,000 clones, more than 75% of them seen only once. The sequenced sample was PBMCs or T cells enriched from blood (not recorded which). These receptors all come from a woman younger than 45 who had recovered from COVID-19. The CDR3 runs from the conserved cysteine through the conserved F or W. The D gene is left open where the match is weak. Some rows have no size entry. The others give once, few or many, or a class for an expanded clone.

TRBV28	TRBJ1-6	few	-	TGTGCCAGTAACATACGGAGCTCCTATAATTCACCCCTCCACTTT	CASNIRSSYNSPLHF
TRBV4-2	TRBJ2-2	-	TRBD1	TGTGCCAGCAAGACAGGGACCGGGGAGCTGTTTTTT	CASKTGTGELFF
TRBV20-1	TRBJ1-2	-	-	TGCAGTGCTATTTACGGGGAGGGCTACACCTTC	CSAIYGEGYTF
TRBV3-1/TRBV3-2	TRBJ1-1	-	-	TGTGCCAGCAGGTACGCAGGGGAGGGGGCTGAAGCTTTCTTT	CASRYAGEGAEAFF
TRBV15	TRBJ2-7	-	-	TGTGCCACCAGCAGAGGGGGGGTCGGTGCCTACGAGCAGTACTTC	CATSRGGVGAYEQYF
TRBV5-1	TRBJ1-1	-	-	TGCGCCAGCACGCTCCTAGGGAGGGACACTGAAGCTTTCTTT	CASTLLGRDTEAFF
TRBV5-1	TRBJ2-5	-	TRBD2	TGCGCCAGCAGGTTAGCGGGGGCGGAAGAGACCCAGTACTTC	CASRLAGAEETQYF
TRBV5-4	TRBJ2-1	-	TRBD2	TGTGCCAGCAGCTCCCGACTAGCGGGGGGGTACAATGAGCAGTTCTTC	CASSSRLAGGYNEQFF
TRBV5-1	TRBJ1-2	-	-	TGCGCCAGCAGCTTGTTTCAGTTTAACTATGGCTACACCTTC	CASSLFQFNYGYTF
TRBV27	TRBJ1-1	-	TRBD1	TGTGCCAGCACAGGGGGCTTAGGTGAAGCTTTCTTT	CASTGGLGEAFF
TRBV14	TRBJ1-2	-	TRBD1	TGTGCCAGCAGCCAAGACAGGGGGTACTATGGCTACACCTTC	CASSQDRGYYGYTF
TRBV7-6	TRBJ2-2	-	-	TGTGCCAGCAGCTTAGCGTGGAGATCCAGGGGCAGGTCGAACACCGGGGAGCTGTTTTTT	CASSLAWRSRGRSNTGELFF
TRBV4-1	TRBJ1-4	-	-	TGCGCCAGCAGCCAAGGGTATTTCCCTTGGGACTTCAAAGATCTGTTTTTT	CASSQGYFPWDFKDLFF
TRBV7-3	TRBJ2-1	-	TRBD2	TGTGCCAGCAGCTTGGGGACTACCACCCACAATGAGCAGTTCTTC	CASSLGTTTHNEQFF
TRBV4-3	TRBJ1-1	-	-	TGCGCCAGCAGCCAAGGGGCCAGGTCGGTTGTGGGCACTGAAGCTTTCTTT	CASSQGARSVVGTEAFF
TRBV4-1	TRBJ1-2	-	-	TGCGCCAGCAGCCAAGGACTGTTGGCTAACTATGGCTACACCTTC	CASSQGLLANYGYTF
TRBV10-1	TRBJ2-5	-	TRBD1	TGCGCCAGCCCGACAGGGAGAGAGACCCAGTACTTC	CASPTGRETQYF
TRBV6-1	TRBJ1-1	few	-	TGTGCCAGCAGTGAACGCTGGGGAGGAACTGAAGCTTTCTTT	CASSERWGGTEAFF
TRBV3-1/TRBV3-2	TRBJ2-5	once	TRBD1	TGTGCCAGCAGCTTTACTACAGGGGGCGGAAAGACCCAGTACTTC	CASSFTTGGGKTQYF
TRBV29-1	TRBJ2-3	few	-	TGCAGCGTTGAATCAGGGGTTGGGACAGATACGCAGTATTTT	CSVESGVGTDTQYF
TRBV7-2	TRBJ2-5	-	-	TGTGCCAGCAGCTTAGCGCCAGGGGGAGGAGGGCAAGAGACCCAGTACTTC	CASSLAPGGGGQETQYF
TRBV3-1/TRBV3-2	TRBJ2-7	-	-	TGTGCCAGCAGCCCACTGTCACAGGCCTTGCTGGGCGAGCAGTACTTC	CASSPLSQALLGEQYF
TRBV5-4	TRBJ1-2	once	-	TGTGCCAGCAGCTTTGAAAACAGGAACTATGGCTACACCTTC	CASSFENRNYGYTF
TRBV6-5	TRBJ1-2	-	TRBD1	TGTGCCAGCAGTAGACAGGGGTACTATGGCTACACCTTC	CASSRQGYYGYTF
TRBV2	TRBJ2-7	-	-	TGTGCCAGCAGTACGGATGGGGCCGTCTCCTACGAGCAGTACTTC	CASSTDGAVSYEQYF
TRBV4-1	TRBJ2-1	-	-	TGCGCCAGCAGCCAAGTAGGAACTAGCAATGAGCAGTTCTTC	CASSQVGTSNEQFF
TRBV19	TRBJ1-6	once	TRBD1	TGTGCCAGTAGCGACGACAGGGGGTTTTATTCACCCCTCCACTTT	CASSDDRGFYSPLHF
TRBV2	TRBJ2-5	-	TRBD2	TGTGCCAGCCGAGCGGGACTAGGAGAGACCCAGTACTTC	CASRAGLGETQYF
TRBV4-2	TRBJ2-7	-	TRBD2	TGTGCCAGCAGCCAAGACGGGACTACTCGAGAGCAGTACTTC	CASSQDGTTREQYF
TRBV2	TRBJ1-2	-	-	TGTGCCAGCCTCTCCATGAGGGCGAAGGGCTACACCTTC	CASLSMRAKGYTF
TRBV19	TRBJ1-1	-	TRBD1	TGTGCCAGTACACAGGGGGGTAGGGACACTGAAGCTTTCTTT	CASTQGGRDTEAFF
TRBV5-4	TRBJ2-4	-	-	TGTGCCAGCAGCTCGCTAGAGACAAACATTCAGTACTTC	CASSSLETNIQYF
TRBV12-3/TRBV12-4	TRBJ1-2	few	-	TGTGCCAGCAGTCTTGACAGGAACTATGGCTACACCTTC	CASSLDRNYGYTF
TRBV20-1	TRBJ1-6	-	-	TGCAGTGCTAGCCGGGTCTCTTCCCTCCACTTT	CSASRVSSLHF
TRBV10-3	TRBJ1-3	-	-	TGTGCCATCAGCTCAACAGGGAGACGCTCTGGAAACACCATATATTTT	CAISSTGRRSGNTIYF
TRBV7-2	TRBJ2-1	-	TRBD2	TGTGCCAGCAGCTGGGCTAGCGGGACAAACAATGAGCAGTTCTTC	CASSWASGTNNEQFF
TRBV14	TRBJ2-3	-	TRBD1	TGTGCCAGCAGCCAAGAGGGCGGGACAGGGAAAGATACGCAGTATTTT	CASSQEGGTGKDTQYF
TRBV3-1/TRBV3-2	TRBJ2-5	-	TRBD1	TGTGCCAGCAGCCAAGATTACGGCGGAGGGACAGGGGGCCTTAGGGAGACCCAGTACTTC	CASSQDYGGGTGGLRETQYF
TRBV25-1	TRBJ1-1	-	TRBD1	TGTGCCAGCAGCGTGGGACAGCTGAACACTGAAGCTTTCTTT	CASSVGQLNTEAFF
TRBV27	TRBJ1-1	-	-	TGTGCCAGCAGTTTATTCCGGAACACTGAAGCTTTCTTT	CASSLFRNTEAFF
TRBV5-1	TRBJ1-2	-	-	TGCGCCAGCAGCGAGGGATACTATGGCTACACCTTC	CASSEGYYGYTF
TRBV3-1/TRBV3-2	TRBJ1-2	-	-	TGTGCCAGCAGCCCGTCGGGAGGGGAGATAGGGGGCTACACCTTC	CASSPSGGEIGGYTF
TRBV2	TRBJ1-5	-	-	TGTGCCAGCAGTGAAGGTGGGGGGGCCCCCCGCAATCAGCCCCAGCATTTT	CASSEGGGAPRNQPQHF
TRBV7-3	TRBJ2-2	-	-	TGTGCCAGCAGCTTACAGGGGTTAGGTGGTACCGGGGAGCTGTTTTTT	CASSLQGLGGTGELFF
TRBV11-2	TRBJ1-4	-	-	TGTGCCAGCAGCTTAGCCCGCGAGAAACTGTTTTTT	CASSLAREKLFF
TRBV11-2	TRBJ1-2	few	-	TGTGCCAGCGGGACATCAAATGGCTACACCTTC	CASGTSNGYTF
TRBV18	TRBJ2-7	-	TRBD1	TGTGCCAGCTCACCCCACCCCAGGGGGAGAGAGCAGTACTTC	CASSPHPRGREQYF
TRBV3-1/TRBV3-2	TRBJ1-2	-	-	TGTGCCAGCAGCCCGACCGGGACAACCTATGGCTACACCTTC	CASSPTGTTYGYTF
TRBV19	TRBJ2-3	once	TRBD1	TGTGCCAGTACCTGGACAGGGGCAGATACGCAGTATTTT	CASTWTGADTQYF
TRBV3-1/TRBV3-2	TRBJ2-3	-	-	TGTGCCAGCAGCCAAGGAAAAGGGGGTACGCAGTATTTT	CASSQGKGGTQYF
TRBV19	TRBJ2-6	-	-	TGTGCCAGTAGTATAGGGACAGTAGTGAGGGCCAACGTCCTGACTTTC	CASSIGTVVRANVLTF
TRBV6-5	TRBJ1-6	-	-	TGTGCCAGCAGTTACTCGAGGAATTCCAATTCACCCCTCCACTTT	CASSYSRNSNSPLHF
TRBV29-1	TRBJ1-1	-	TRBD1	TGCAGCGTTGGATTGACAGGGGGCACTGAAGCTTTCTTT	CSVGLTGGTEAFF
TRBV28	TRBJ1-6	-	TRBD1	TGTGCCAGCAGTCTTGACAGGGCAAACTCACCCCTCCACTTT	CASSLDRANSPLHF
TRBV5-1	TRBJ2-2	-	-	TGCGCCAGCATTGGCAGCGCGAACACCGGGGAGCTGTTTTTT	CASIGSANTGELFF